The T cell receptor beta chain under discussion was sequenced for a study of OX40 agonist ivuxolimab in advanced cancers. The wider study: With ivuxolimab, an agonistic anti-OX40 (CD134) antibody, patients were treated. Findings and caveats of the study: CD8+ T cells were the subset that, on average, had more expanded clones than CD4+. CD4+ and CD8+ T cells in blood underwent clonal expansion by week 6 at 0.1 to 3.0 mg/kg.

The CDR3 has 13 residues. Germline values: CDR1 SGHNT, CDR2 YYREEE (reference sequence). With 3 bases removed from V and 1 base from J, the gap between germline ends came to 8 bases. Notes on this clone: Its specificity is unknown.

The study sampled blood at baseline, cycle 4 day 1, and cycle 7 day 1. Profiling relied on immunoSEQ multiplex PCR, and the TCRdb table lists in-frame clones only, not all of them. The table has approximately 70,000 clones, roughly 87% seen once. The receptor was derived from an adult with an advanced solid tumor such as melanoma, head and neck, liver or kidney cancer. The specimen comprised CD4+ or CD8+ T cells sorted from blood, sampled in a trial of the OX40 agonist ivuxolimab. The chain has TRBV5-4 and TRBJ2-7, with D perhaps TRBD1 (7 bases). The CDR3: CASSSGGSYEQYF. In DNA, the CDR3 is TGTGCCAGCAGCTCAGGGGGGTCCTACGAGCAGTACTTC. Filled out from reference TRBV5-4 and TRBJ2-7, the complete variable domain reads ETGVTQSPTHLIKTRGQQVTLRCSSQSGHNTVSWYQQALGQGPQFIFQYYREEENGRGNFPPRFSGLQFPNYSSELNVNALELDDSALYLCASSSGGSYEQYFGPGTRLTVT.